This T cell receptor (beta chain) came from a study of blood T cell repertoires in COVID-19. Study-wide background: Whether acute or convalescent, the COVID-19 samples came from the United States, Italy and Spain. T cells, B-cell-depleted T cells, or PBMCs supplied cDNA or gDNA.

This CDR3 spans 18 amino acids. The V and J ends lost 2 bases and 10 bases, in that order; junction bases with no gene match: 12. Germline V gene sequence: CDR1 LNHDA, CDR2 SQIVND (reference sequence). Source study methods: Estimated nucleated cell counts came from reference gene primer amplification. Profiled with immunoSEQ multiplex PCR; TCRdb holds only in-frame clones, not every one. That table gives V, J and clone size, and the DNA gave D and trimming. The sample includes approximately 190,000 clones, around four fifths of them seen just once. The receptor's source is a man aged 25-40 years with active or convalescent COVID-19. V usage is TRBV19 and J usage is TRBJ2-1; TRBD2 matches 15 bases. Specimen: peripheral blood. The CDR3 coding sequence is TGTGCCAGTAGTATAAAAACCGGGACTAGCGGGAGGTTGGGCGAGCAGTTCTTC. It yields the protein CASSIKTGTSGRLGEQFF.